This T cell receptor beta chain came from a study of blood T cell repertoires in COVID-19. For the study at large: COVID-19 samples from acute and convalescent phases originated in the United States, Italy and Spain. The analysed material was cDNA or gDNA that came from T cells, B-cell-depleted T cells, or PBMCs.

Per the original methods: Estimated nucleated cell counts came from reference gene primer amplification. Clones were read by immunoSEQ multiplex PCR, and TCRdb kept only the in-frame ones, dropping some. From that table come the V and J calls and clone size; the DNA was used to work out D and trimming. This sample yields 100,000 to 150,000 clones, of which around 81% are seen a single time; 3.8% belongs to the top ten. Trimming took 6 bases from V and 3 from J, leaving 15 bases between them. This CDR3 contains 14 residues. The V gene's germline CDR1 is MNHNY and CDR2 SVGAGI (reference sequence). This sequence was found in a woman in her forties or fifties with acute or convalescent COVID-19. This chain uses TRBV6-6 with TRBJ2-7; tentatively, D is TRBD1 (5 bases). The sample taken for sequencing was peripheral blood. The CDR3 loop is CASRSSGAVYEQYF. The CDR3 coding sequence is TGTGCCAGCAGGTCCTCTGGGGCGGTCTACGAGCAGTACTTC.